This is a list of T cell receptor beta chains from one sample in a study of blood T cell repertoires in COVID-19. Generated by immunoSEQ multiplex PCR, the TCRdb table keeps only in-frame clones and is missing some. Of under 500,000 clones listed, around 88% were seen once; the top ten hold over 4%. Sequenced material: peripheral blood. These receptors all stem from a woman in her 30s with acute or convalescent COVID-19. The CDR3 runs from the conserved cysteine through the conserved F or W. D genes are given only for firm matches. Size values are once, few and many counts, or a class for expanded clones, and some rows have none.

cdr3_aa: CASSQLGGGGYTF
cdr3_nt: TGTGCCAGCAGCCAACTTGGCGGGGGGGGCTACACCTTC
clone_size: .
d_call: .
j_call: TRBJ1-2
v_call: TRBV3-1/TRBV3-2

cdr3_aa: CASTGGGYGYTF
cdr3_nt: TGTGCCAGTACTGGGGGCGGCTATGGCTACACCTTC
clone_size: .
d_call: .
j_call: TRBJ1-2
v_call: TRBV19

cdr3_aa: CAWSGQYEQYF
cdr3_nt: TGTGCCTGGAGTGGACAGTACGAGCAGTACTTC
clone_size: .
d_call: .
j_call: TRBJ2-7
v_call: TRBV30

cdr3_aa: CASSPSGGETQYF
cdr3_nt: TGTGCCAGCAGCCCTTCCGGGGGGGAGACCCAGTACTTC
clone_size: .
d_call: TRBD2
j_call: TRBJ2-5
v_call: TRBV11-3

cdr3_aa: CASSQERLAGGQQYF
cdr3_nt: TGTGCCAGCAGCCAAGAGCGCCTAGCGGGGGGGCAGCAGTACTTC
clone_size: once
d_call: TRBD2
j_call: TRBJ2-7
v_call: TRBV14

cdr3_aa: CASSLERDTEAFF
cdr3_nt: TGTGCCAGCAGCTTAGAACGGGACACTGAAGCTTTCTTT
clone_size: .
d_call: .
j_call: TRBJ1-1
v_call: TRBV11-2

cdr3_aa: CASSSQGTNEKLFF
cdr3_nt: TGTGCCAGCAGCTCACAGGGGACTAATGAAAAACTGTTTTTT
clone_size: .
d_call: TRBD1
j_call: TRBJ1-4
v_call: TRBV5-4

cdr3_aa: CASGETGGTDTQYF
cdr3_nt: TGTGCTAGTGGTGAGACAGGGGGGACAGATACGCAGTATTTT
clone_size: .
d_call: TRBD1
j_call: TRBJ2-3
v_call: TRBV12-5

cdr3_aa: CAIKLFDSTEAFF
cdr3_nt: TGTGCCATCAAACTTTTCGATTCCACTGAAGCTTTCTTT
clone_size: .
d_call: .
j_call: TRBJ1-1
v_call: TRBV6-5

cdr3_aa: CATSDPTGTGVWGYTF
cdr3_nt: TGTGCCACCAGTGACCCCACCGGGACAGGGGTTTGGGGCTACACCTTC
clone_size: .
d_call: TRBD1
j_call: TRBJ1-2
v_call: TRBV24-1

cdr3_aa: CASSPRGGLPQPQHF
cdr3_nt: TGCGCCAGCAGCCCTCGGGGAGGTTTACCCCAGCCCCAGCATTTT
clone_size: few
d_call: .
j_call: TRBJ1-5
v_call: TRBV4-1

cdr3_aa: CASSVKGVAGYNEQFF
cdr3_nt: TGTGCCAGCAGCGTAAAAGGGGTAGCGGGGTACAATGAGCAGTTCTTC
clone_size: .
d_call: TRBD2
j_call: TRBJ2-1
v_call: TRBV9

cdr3_aa: CASSIPGNTIYF
cdr3_nt: TGTGCCAGTAGTATCCCAGGAAACACCATATATTTT
clone_size: .
d_call: .
j_call: TRBJ1-3
v_call: TRBV19

cdr3_aa: CASSVWSRPEETQYF
cdr3_nt: TGTGCCAGCAGCGTATGGAGTCGCCCAGAAGAGACCCAGTACTTC
clone_size: .
d_call: .
j_call: TRBJ2-5
v_call: TRBV9

cdr3_aa: CASSLGQFSTEAFF
cdr3_nt: TGTGCCAGCAGCTTGGGACAGTTTTCCACTGAAGCTTTCTTT
clone_size: many
d_call: .
j_call: TRBJ1-1
v_call: TRBV5-6

cdr3_aa: CASSPQGGEQFF
cdr3_nt: TGTGCCAGCAGCCCCCAGGGGGGTGAGCAGTTCTTC
clone_size: .
d_call: .
j_call: TRBJ2-1
v_call: TRBV9

cdr3_aa: CASSQGKGQGGTEAFF
cdr3_nt: TGCGCCAGCAGCCAAGGTAAAGGACAGGGAGGCACTGAAGCTTTCTTT
clone_size: few
d_call: TRBD1
j_call: TRBJ1-1
v_call: TRBV4-1

cdr3_aa: CASSWDRGDTEAFF
cdr3_nt: TGTGCCAGCAGCTGGGACAGGGGGGACACTGAAGCTTTCTTT
clone_size: .
d_call: TRBD1
j_call: TRBJ1-1
v_call: TRBV14

cdr3_aa: CASSWDREDEQYF
cdr3_nt: TGTGCCAGCAGCTGGGACAGGGAGGACGAGCAGTACTTC
clone_size: .
d_call: TRBD1
j_call: TRBJ2-7
v_call: TRBV11-3

cdr3_aa: CASRSNTGELFF
cdr3_nt: TGTGCCAGCCGCAGTAACACCGGGGAGCTGTTTTTT
clone_size: few
d_call: .
j_call: TRBJ2-2
v_call: TRBV11-2

cdr3_aa: CASSLKSLAGGAGNSPLHF
cdr3_nt: TGTGCCAGCAGCTTAAAAAGTTTGGCAGGGGGCGCGGGTAATTCACCCCTCCACTTT
clone_size: .
d_call: TRBD1
j_call: TRBJ1-6
v_call: TRBV11-2

cdr3_aa: CASSDSRQEADEQFF
cdr3_nt: TGTGCCAGCAGTGACTCGAGGCAGGAGGCGGATGAGCAGTTCTTC
clone_size: .
d_call: .
j_call: TRBJ2-1
v_call: TRBV6-4

cdr3_aa: CASSMVQGYNEKLFF
cdr3_nt: TGTGCCAGTAGTATGGTCCAGGGTTACAATGAAAAACTGTTTTTT
clone_size: .
d_call: .
j_call: TRBJ1-4
v_call: TRBV19

cdr3_aa: CASSSRPGERQPQHF
cdr3_nt: TGTGCCAGCAGCTCGAGGCCCGGGGAAAGGCAGCCCCAGCATTTT
clone_size: few
d_call: .
j_call: TRBJ1-5
v_call: TRBV5-8

cdr3_aa: CSVDTLEGKDEQFF
cdr3_nt: TGCAGCGTTGATACCCTCGAGGGTAAGGATGAGCAGTTCTTC
clone_size: .
d_call: .
j_call: TRBJ2-1
v_call: TRBV29-1

cdr3_aa: CATSIGGVGHTEAFF
cdr3_nt: TGTGCCACCAGCATCGGAGGTGTAGGACACACTGAAGCTTTCTTT
clone_size: .
d_call: .
j_call: TRBJ1-1
v_call: TRBV15

cdr3_aa: CASSLIGQSAFF
cdr3_nt: TGTGCCAGCAGCTTAATTGGACAGTCGGCTTTCTTT
clone_size: .
d_call: .
j_call: TRBJ1-1
v_call: TRBV11-2

cdr3_aa: CASSQGQWDSPLHF
cdr3_nt: TGCGCCAGCAGCCAGGGGCAGTGGGATTCACCCCTCCACTTT
clone_size: .
d_call: .
j_call: TRBJ1-6
v_call: TRBV4-1

cdr3_aa: CSVGTGSYNSPLHF
cdr3_nt: TGCAGCGTTGGGACAGGGAGCTATAATTCACCCCTCCACTTT
clone_size: .
d_call: TRBD1
j_call: TRBJ1-6
v_call: TRBV29-1